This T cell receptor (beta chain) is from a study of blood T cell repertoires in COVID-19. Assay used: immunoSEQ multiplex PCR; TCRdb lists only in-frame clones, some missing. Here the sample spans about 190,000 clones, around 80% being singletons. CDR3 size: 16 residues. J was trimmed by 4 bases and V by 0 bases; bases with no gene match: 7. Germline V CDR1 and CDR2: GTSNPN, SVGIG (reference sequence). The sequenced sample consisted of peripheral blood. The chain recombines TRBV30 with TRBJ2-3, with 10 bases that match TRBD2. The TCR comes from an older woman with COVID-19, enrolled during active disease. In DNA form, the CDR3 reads TGTGCCTGGAGTGTACTACTAGCGGGAAGGTCAGATACGCAGTATTTT. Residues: CAWSVLLAGRSDTQYF. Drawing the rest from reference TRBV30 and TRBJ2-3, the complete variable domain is SQTIHQWPATLVQPVGSPLSLECTVEGTSNPNLYWYRQAAGRGLQLLFYSVGIGQISSEVPQNLSASRPQDRQFILSSKKLLLSDSGFYLCAWSVLLAGRSDTQYFGPGTRLTVL.